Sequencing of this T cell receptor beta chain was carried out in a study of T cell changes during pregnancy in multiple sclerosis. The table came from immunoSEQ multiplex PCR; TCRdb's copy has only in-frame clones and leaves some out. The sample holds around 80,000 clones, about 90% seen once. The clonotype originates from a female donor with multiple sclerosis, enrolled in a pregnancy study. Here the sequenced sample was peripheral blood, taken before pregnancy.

CDR3 sequence: CASSLAPGTYPYEQYF. DNA for the CDR3: TGTGCCAGCAGCTTAGCTCCCGGGACTTATCCCTACGAGCAGTACTTC. This chain joins TRBV7-8 and TRBJ2-7; weak D call: TRBD2 (6 bases). Germline V gene lookup returns CDR1 SGHVS and CDR2 FQNEAQ. The length of the CDR3 is 16 residues. Trimming pared 0 bases from V and 2 bases from J, leaving 14 bases between. Drawing the rest from reference TRBV7-8 and TRBJ2-7, the complete variable domain is GAGVSQSPRYKVAKRGQDVALRCDPISGHVSLFWYQQALGQGPEFLTYFQNEAQLDKSGLPSDRFFAERPEGSVSTLKIQRTQQEDSAVYLCASSLAPGTYPYEQYFGPGTRLTVT.